The text below deals with one T cell receptor (beta chain). Its target is not known. Clones were read by immunoSEQ multiplex PCR, and TCRdb kept only the in-frame ones, dropping some. There are about 120,000 clones in the sample; about four fifths occur only once, and over 3% lies in the top ten. Germline assignment: CDR1 SGHDN and CDR2 FVKESK. With 0 bases removed from V and 0 bases from J, the gap between germline ends came to 8 bases. The CDR3 loop spans 15 amino acids. The data were obtained in a study of identifying expanded T cells in peripheral blood. No infections or other immune events were documented during collection. Study conclusions and caveats: Clone count variance between roughly 2-week samples rose with total template count. Over approximately two and four weeks, about 16 and 20 clones changed, versus 1.2 between replicates.

The gene calls are TRBV14 and TRBJ1-1; D call uncertain. The TCR originated in a person between 18 and 70 years old in good health. The sequencing sample was made of blood. CDR3 amino acids: CASSQDGLMNTEAFF. Here the CDR3 DNA reads TGTGCCAGCAGCCAAGATGGGCTTATGAACACTGAAGCTTTCTTT.